This TCR beta chain was recorded in a study of immune evolution from preneoplasia to lung adenocarcinoma. Overall study: HLA loss of heterozygosity: around 6.5% AIS, about 15% MIA, around 33% ADC, none AAH. Study results and caveats: From normal lung to invasive adenocarcinoma, top clone frequencies appeared to decrease.

In germline, CDR1 is SNHLY, CDR2 FYNNEI. V was trimmed by 4 bases and J by 8 bases, leaving 17 bases between them. This CDR3 region has 15 residues. Some clones are missing from TCRdb's copy, which holds only in-frame ones; the method was immunoSEQ multiplex PCR. The data contain roughly 5,300 clones, over 65% of them singletons. Concerning this clone itself: Its antigen is still unknown.

Sequences were obtained from FFPE lung adenocarcinoma in situ tissue. The V and J genes are TRBV2 and TRBJ1-4; tentative D call: TRBD1 (6 bases). This TCR came from a person between 60 and 80 years old with lung adenocarcinoma. In nucleotides, the CDR3 is TGTGCCAGCAGTGTTGGGGGCATACGGGAAGAAAAACTGTTTTTT. Its protein is CASSVGGIREEKLFF.